The next 29 T cell receptor beta chains were all read from a single sample in a study of siplizumab effects on memory and regulatory T cells. Data came from immunoSEQ multiplex PCR; TCRdb stores just in-frame clones and leaves some out. The sample shows around 87,000 clones, just under 90% of them seen only once. Sample: CD4+ T cells sorted from blood. The receptors come from a human donor in good health.

This chain joins TRBV6-5 and TRBJ1-1; D may be TRBD1 (5 bases). V lost 6 bases, J lost 5 bases, and 19 bases lay in between. The CDR3 extends over 15 amino acids. The germline CDR1 and CDR2 sequences are MNHEY and SVGAGI. DNA for the CDR3: TGTGCCAGCAGGCCCAATCTGGCTAAGGGGACTGAAGCTTTCTTT. It specifies CASRPNLAKGTEAFF.

The CDR3 is CASSLGMWTGREQYF. CDR3 sequence (DNA): TGTGCCAGCAGTCTTGGGATGTGGACAGGGCGCGAGCAGTACTTC. This sequence joins TRBV5-6 and TRBJ2-7; 8 nucleotides match TRBD1. Losses at the gene ends were 5 bases for V and 6 bases for J; bases not matched to a gene: 13. The germline V gene encodes CDR1 SGHDT and CDR2 YYEEEE. The CDR3 runs to 15 residues.

The rearrangement joins TRBV6-5 to TRBJ2-7, with D maybe TRBD1 (5 bases). This CDR3 region has 14 residues. Germline values: CDR1 MNHEY, CDR2 SVGAGI. Trimming removed 6 bases from V and 0 bases from J, with 12 bases in between. The CDR3 DNA is TGTGCCAGCAGACTTCGACAGTCCTCCTACGAGCAGTACTTC. Its translation is CASRLRQSSYEQYF.

This clone is a singleton in its sample. V usage is TRBV6-5 and J usage is TRBJ2-1; unclear D gene. CDR3 size: 12 residues. Trimming pared 2 bases from V and 8 bases from J, leaving 7 bases between. The germline gives CDR1 MNHEY, CDR2 SVGAGI. DNA of the CDR3: TGTGCCAGCAGTTACGGAAACGATGAGCAGTTCTTC. It encodes CASSYGNDEQFF.

The chain links TRBV27 to TRBJ2-7, with D perhaps matching TRBD1 or TRBD2 (5 bases each). V was pared by 5 bases and J by 6 bases, with 20 bases between. The CDR3 covers 15 residues. The germline gives CDR1 MNHEY, CDR2 SMNVEV (reference sequence). The CDR3 nucleotides are TGTGCCAGCAGTCAAGCCGGGACGGGGCGAGGCGAGCAGTACTTC. This sequence encodes CASSQAGTGRGEQYF.

The CDR3 coding sequence is TGCGCCAGCAGGCTGCGGGACACCGGGGAGCTGTTTTTT. This codes for CASRLRDTGELFF. This chain joins TRBV5-1 and TRBJ2-2; tentative D call: TRBD2 (5 bases). Germline V gene data show CDR1 as SGHRS and CDR2 as YFSETQ. V gave up 5 bases and J gave up 3 bases, with 8 bases separating them. This CDR3 is built from 13 residues.

This chain connects TRBV27 to TRBJ1-2; TRBD1 matches at 7 bases. The CDR3 spans 15 residues. Germline values: CDR1 MNHEY, CDR2 SMNVEV (reference sequence). V was clipped by 8 bases and J by 8 bases; unmatched bases: 17. The CDR3 protein is CASSVSGGGRGGYTF. The CDR3 coding sequence is TGTGCCAGCTCAGTATCAGGGGGGGGGCGAGGAGGCTACACCTTC.

This chain joins TRBV9 and TRBJ2-3; a weak D match, TRBD2 (5 bases). This CDR3 spans 16 amino acids. Germline V gene data show CDR1 as SGDLS and CDR2 as YYNGEE. The V end was cut by 3 bases, the J end by 0 bases, with 14 bases between. The CDR3 sequence is CASSADGLTSTDTQYF. DNA for the CDR3: TGTGCCAGCAGCGCTGACGGACTTACTAGCACAGATACGCAGTATTTT.

Only one count was recorded for this clone. The chain employs TRBV29-1 and TRBJ1-5; a weak D match, TRBD1 (6 bases). Trimming removed 6 bases at V and 3 bases at J, with 18 bases between. Germline V gives CDR1 SQVTM, CDR2 ANQGSEA. This CDR3 spans 15 amino acids. CDR3 residues: CSVLIDGQNNQPQHF. CDR3 DNA: TGCAGCGTCCTGATTGACGGACAGAACAATCAGCCCCAGCATTTT.

CDR3 amino acids: CASRDTGGSNQPQHF. For the CDR3, the DNA is TGTGCCAGCAGGGATACAGGGGGAAGCAATCAGCCCCAGCATTTT. This chain connects TRBV6-1 to TRBJ1-5, with 8 bases aligning to TRBD1. The CDR3 spans 15 residues. CDR1 MNHNS and CDR2 SASEGT come from the germline V gene. The ends lost 6 bases at V and 1 base at J; junction bases unmatched: 5.

The chain is built from TRBV5-1 and TRBJ2-2; TRBD1 aligns across 10 bases. Losses at the gene ends were 2 bases for V and 9 bases for J; bases not matched to a gene: 13. The CDR3 totals 17 residues. The germline CDR1 and CDR2 sequences are SGHRS and YFSETQ. CDR3 bases: TGCGCCAGCAGCTTCATATCGGGACAGGGGATGTTCAGGGAGCTGTTTTTT. Protein: CASSFISGQGMFRELFF.

This rearrangement joins TRBV7-2 to TRBJ2-3, with a tentative D call TRBD2 (5 bases). The CDR3 is made up of 15 amino acids. V was cut by 4 bases and J by 3 bases, with 14 bases left in between. Germline V gives CDR1 SGHTA, CDR2 FQGNSA. The CDR3 bases are TGTGCCAGCAGCTACTCGGTTCTAGCAACAGATACGCAGTATTTT. Translation: CASSYSVLATDTQYF.

The chain has TRBV29-1 and TRBJ2-5; tentatively, D is TRBD2 (6 bases). CDR1 SQVTM and CDR2 ANQGSEA come from the germline V gene. The V and J ends lost 7 bases and 2 bases respectively, with 11 bases between them. This CDR3 is 12 amino acids long. The CDR3 protein is CSGGVIQETQYF. CDR3 sequence (DNA): TGCAGCGGGGGGGTAATTCAAGAGACCCAGTACTTC.

The V and J genes are TRBV6-1 and TRBJ2-2; 11 bases are shared with TRBD2. With 7 bases clipped from V and 5 bases from J, the junction kept 6 bases outside the gene matches. The CDR3 is 15 residues long. Germline CDR1 reads MNHNS; CDR2 reads SASEGT. CDR3 sequence reads: CASMKLAGVTGELFF. The DNA of the CDR3 is TGTGCCAGCATGAAACTAGCGGGAGTTACCGGGGAGCTGTTTTTT.

The rearrangement uses TRBV7-9 and TRBJ2-5; D gene uncertain. The V end was cut by 4 bases, the J end by 0 bases, with 12 bases between. CDR1 and CDR2 (germline): SEHNR, FQNEAQ (reference sequence). There are 15 residues in the CDR3. This CDR3 reads CASSSGGGDQETQYF. The CDR3 DNA is TGTGCCAGCAGCTCAGGCGGTGGGGACCAAGAGACCCAGTACTTC.

This clone has just one count. This chain uses TRBV9 with TRBJ2-5, with D possibly being TRBD2 (6 bases). This CDR3 spans 14 amino acids. CDR1 SGDLS and CDR2 YYNGEE come from the germline V gene. V gave up 4 bases and J gave up 5 bases, with 15 bases separating them. CDR3 residues: CASSSGGVVETQYF. Written as DNA, the CDR3 is TGTGCCAGCAGCTCAGGCGGGGTTGTGGAGACCCAGTACTTC.

The rearrangement uses TRBV11-3 and TRBJ2-7; 7 bases agree with TRBD1. Trimming at V came to 5 bases and at J to 6 bases, leaving 10 bases not matched to a gene. The V gene's germline CDR1 is SGHNT and CDR2 YENEEA. The CDR3 loop spans 14 amino acids. CDR3 protein: CASSASTGPGEQYF. Written as DNA, the CDR3 is TGTGCCAGCAGCGCCTCGACAGGGCCAGGCGAGCAGTACTTC.

The V and J genes are TRBV4-3 and TRBJ2-3; the match to TRBD2 covers 9 bases. The germline gives CDR1 LGHNA, CDR2 YSLEER. This CDR3 region has 16 residues. After removal of 1 base from V and 5 bases from J, the junction contained 7 bases not matched to a gene. The CDR3 coding sequence is TGCGCCAGCAGCCAAGTAGGAGCGGGAGGAATAGATACGCAGTATTTT. Its protein is CASSQVGAGGIDTQYF.

The rearrangement uses TRBV28 and TRBJ2-7; TRBD1 might be the D (6 bases). The CDR3 spans 14 residues. Germline CDR1 reads MDHEN; CDR2 reads SYDVKM. V gave up 5 bases and J gave up 3 bases, with 14 bases separating them. The CDR3 DNA sequence: TGTGCCAGCAGTATCCGGGACACCCTCTACGAGCAGTACTTC. This sequence encodes CASSIRDTLYEQYF.

The CDR3 nucleotides read TGTGCCACCAGCAGAGGTGGGGAAGGTAGCAATCAGCCCCAGCATTTT. Amino acids: CATSRGGEGSNQPQHF. The V call is TRBV15, the J call TRBJ1-5; the D is unclear. The CDR3 extends over 16 amino acids. Trimming removed 1 base at V and 0 bases at J, with 10 bases between. CDR1 is LNHNV and CDR2 is YYDKDF in the germline V gene (reference sequence).

The J gene is TRBJ2-1, the V gene TRBV5-4; 10 positions agree with TRBD2. V lost 2 bases, J lost 9 bases, and 8 bases stayed unmatched. The CDR3 is made up of 15 amino acids. Germline CDR1 reads SGHNT; CDR2 reads YYREEE (reference sequence). In DNA, the CDR3 is TGTGCCAGCAGCTTCTCAGCGGGAGGGCGTGGTGAGCAGTTCTTC. This gives the protein CASSFSAGGRGEQFF. Supplemented by reference TRBV5-4 and TRBJ2-1, the full variable domain reads ETGVTQSPTHLIKTRGQQVTLRCSSQSGHNTVSWYQQALGQGPQFIFQYYREEENGRGNFPPRFSGLQFPNYSSELNVNALELDDSALYLCASSFSAGGRGEQFFGPGTRLTVL.

This chain links TRBV10-1 with TRBJ2-2, with D unclear. Per germline, CDR1 WNHNN and CDR2 SYGVQD (reference sequence). This CDR3 spans 14 amino acids. V lost 0 bases and J 2 bases, leaving 4 bases between the germline ends. CDR3 protein: CASSESHNTGELFF. The CDR3 DNA reads TGCGCCAGCAGTGAGTCGCACAACACCGGGGAGCTGTTTTTT.

The chain carries TRBV5-1 and TRBJ2-1; D is possibly TRBD2 (5 bases). The CDR3 is 15 residues long. Trimming cost V 5 bases and J 0 bases, with 12 bases left between them. CDR1 is SGHRS, CDR2 YFSETQ, per germline. CDR3 in amino acids: CASSSDLYSYNEQFF. DNA for the CDR3: TGCGCCAGCAGTTCGGACTTGTACTCCTACAATGAGCAGTTCTTC.

The chain has TRBV30 and TRBJ2-3, with 9 bases identical to TRBD2. After removal of 2 bases from V and 3 bases from J, the junction contained 6 bases not matched to a gene. CDR1 is GTSNPN, CDR2 SVGIG, per germline (reference sequence). The CDR3 runs to 15 residues. The CDR3 bases are TGTGCCTGGAGTAGAGGCGGGAGGGGAACAGATACGCAGTATTTT. It translates to CAWSRGGRGTDTQYF.

The V and J genes are TRBV7-2 and TRBJ2-3; D is perhaps TRBD2 (5 bases). CDR1 and CDR2 (germline): SGHTA, FQGNSA. The CDR3 is 14 amino acids. V was shortened by 4 bases and J by 7 bases, with 15 bases between the two germline ends. This CDR3 reads CASSSPASFYTQYF. The CDR3 DNA sequence: TGTGCCAGCAGCTCCCCGGCTAGCTTTTATACGCAGTATTTT.

The chain joins TRBV18 to TRBJ1-3; TRBD1 agrees at 8 bases. The CDR3 covers 15 residues. The trim removed 3 bases at V and 0 bases at J, leaving 1 base unmatched. Germline CDR1 KGHSH, CDR2 LQKENI. DNA for the CDR3: TGTGCCAGCTCACCGACAGGGGACTCTGGAAACACCATATATTTT. Amino acids: CASSPTGDSGNTIYF.

The chain joins TRBV21-1 to TRBJ1-4; the DNA was not used to check the table's D call, TRBD1. TRBV21-1 is deemed a pseudogene. The CDR3 runs to 16 residues. CDR3 nucleotides: TGTGCCAGCAGCCACAGGATACCCGCAACTAATGAAAAACTGTTTTTT. This codes for CASSHRIPATNEKLFF.

The chain joins TRBV25-1 to TRBJ1-1; D not resolved. The CDR3 has 13 residues. Trimming took off 4 bases at V and 0 bases at J, with 6 bases between the two ends. Germline CDR1 and CDR2: MGHDK and SYGVNS. CDR3 bases: TGTGCCAGCAGTGCCAAGCTGAACACTGAAGCTTTCTTT. Its protein product is CASSAKLNTEAFF.

The CDR3 region is CASSGRGATNEKLFF. The CDR3 region has the DNA TGTGCCAGCAGTGGGAGGGGGGCAACTAATGAAAAACTGTTTTTT. The V call is TRBV9, the J call TRBJ1-4; D is perhaps TRBD1 (6 bases). The germline V gene has CDR1 SGDLS and CDR2 YYNGEE. CDR3 length: 15 amino acids. V was trimmed by 5 bases and J by 0 bases, leaving 11 bases between them.